This T cell receptor (beta chain) appears in the sequencing data of a study of blood T cell dynamics during melanoma immunotherapy. Regarding the study as a whole: Disease-control patients' PBMC repertoires became either more clonal or more diverse at W3.

As for time point: week 3, after first cycle of checkpoint inhibitor. This CDR3 is built from 15 residues. Trimming stripped 3 bases from V and 5 bases from J, with 16 bases between. Looked up from germline, CDR1 is SGHTA and CDR2 is FQGNSA. Every bulk PBMC sample received the same 350 ng of DNA. The method was immunoSEQ multiplex PCR; TCRdb's version includes in-frame clones alone and lacks a portion of them. This table holds roughly 8,000 clones, over 65% found once. A remark on this clone: Its specificity is not known.

This TCR derives from a human donor with melanoma. The rearrangement joins TRBV7-2 to TRBJ1-1, with D tentatively TRBD1 (6 bases). This specimen consisted of blood, obtained from a patient treated with checkpoint blockade. CDR3 protein: CASSLGGASVTEAFF. The DNA of the CDR3 is TGTGCCAGCAGCTTGGGGGGCGCGTCCGTAACTGAAGCTTTCTTT.